This TCR beta chain was captured in a study of blood T cells in healthy people across ages. Germline CDR1 SNHLY, CDR2 FYNNEI. The CDR3 has 19 residues. Caucasian, healthy and from Russia, the donors were aged between about 6 and 90. Every donor gave roughly 9.2 milliliters of peripheral blood. Alongside a J-beta primer mix, a sample-barcoded 5' primer served in a second PCR lasting about 7 to 12 cycles. One entry per CDR3 protein results from TCRdb running MiXCR on the 5' RACE reads. The table includes around 1,500,000 distinct CDR3 sequences, around 42% detected once. The sample comprised blood. The source of this sequence is a woman aged 18-29 years in good health. J is TRBJ2-1 and V is TRBV2, with TRBD2 matching over 13 bases. Gene TRBJ2-7 matches the end of the DNA better, so the J call may be wrong. This chain's CDR3 is CASWTPGLAGPSSYNEQYF. The DNA for the CDR3 is TGTGCCAGTTGGACCCCGGGACTAGCGGGGCCAAGCTCCTACAATGAGCAGTACTTC.